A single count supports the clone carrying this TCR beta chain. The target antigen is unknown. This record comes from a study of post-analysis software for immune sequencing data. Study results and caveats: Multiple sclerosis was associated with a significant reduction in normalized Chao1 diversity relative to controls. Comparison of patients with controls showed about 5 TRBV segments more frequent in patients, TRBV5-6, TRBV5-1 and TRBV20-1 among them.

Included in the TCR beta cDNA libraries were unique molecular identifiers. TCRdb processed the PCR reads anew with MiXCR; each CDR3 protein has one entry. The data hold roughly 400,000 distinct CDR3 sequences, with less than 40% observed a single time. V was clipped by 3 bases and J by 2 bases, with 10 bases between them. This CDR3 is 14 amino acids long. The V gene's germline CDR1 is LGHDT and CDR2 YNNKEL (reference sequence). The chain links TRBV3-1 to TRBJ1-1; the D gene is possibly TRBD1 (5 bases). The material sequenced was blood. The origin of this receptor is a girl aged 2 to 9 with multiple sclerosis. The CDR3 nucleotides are TGTGCCAGCAGCCACGGCGGGGGAAACACTGAAGCTTTCTTT. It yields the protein CASSHGGGNTEAFF.